What follows describes a single TCR beta chain. CDR3 length equals 13 residues. CDR1 and CDR2 from the germline V gene are SQVTM and ANQGSEA. V lost 2 bases and J 7 bases, leaving 11 bases between the germline ends. RNA transcripts provided the source from which TCR beta CDR3 regions were amplified. The study used the HTBI primer set for a first-round RT-PCR of the TCR CDR3. One entry per CDR3 protein results from TCRdb running MiXCR on the multiplex PCR reads. The sample has hundreds of thousands of distinct CDR3 sequences; 38% are singletons. It was considered stable Graves' hyperthyroidism when ophthalmopathy did not progress within 18 months. Patients were aged 18 to 65, had disease duration under 2 months, and had newly diagnosed hyperthyroidism. Lactation, pregnancy, other autoimmune disease or uncontrolled infection led to exclusion of patients. Isolation of PBMCs was performed on around 9.8 ml fresh peripheral blood.

The data are from a study of T cells in Graves' hyperthyroidism and ophthalmopathy. The clonotype was recovered from a man aged 18 to 30 with Graves' hyperthyroidism. The sample consisted of blood. The chain combines TRBV29-1 with TRBJ1-4; weak D call: TRBD1 (5 bases). CDR3: CSVESGNAEKLFF. The DNA of the CDR3 is TGCAGCGTTGAATCAGGGAATGCTGAAAAACTGTTTTTT.